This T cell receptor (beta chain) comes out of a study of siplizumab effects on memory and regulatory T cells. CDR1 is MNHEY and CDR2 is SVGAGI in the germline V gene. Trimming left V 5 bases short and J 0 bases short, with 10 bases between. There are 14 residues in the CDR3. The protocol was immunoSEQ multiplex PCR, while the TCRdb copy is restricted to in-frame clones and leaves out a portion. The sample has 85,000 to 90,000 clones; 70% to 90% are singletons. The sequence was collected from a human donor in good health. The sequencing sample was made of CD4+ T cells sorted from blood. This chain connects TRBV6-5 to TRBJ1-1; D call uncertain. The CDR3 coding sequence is TGTGCCAGCAGTGTCGGTCAATTGAACACTGAAGCTTTCTTT. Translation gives CASSVGQLNTEAFF.